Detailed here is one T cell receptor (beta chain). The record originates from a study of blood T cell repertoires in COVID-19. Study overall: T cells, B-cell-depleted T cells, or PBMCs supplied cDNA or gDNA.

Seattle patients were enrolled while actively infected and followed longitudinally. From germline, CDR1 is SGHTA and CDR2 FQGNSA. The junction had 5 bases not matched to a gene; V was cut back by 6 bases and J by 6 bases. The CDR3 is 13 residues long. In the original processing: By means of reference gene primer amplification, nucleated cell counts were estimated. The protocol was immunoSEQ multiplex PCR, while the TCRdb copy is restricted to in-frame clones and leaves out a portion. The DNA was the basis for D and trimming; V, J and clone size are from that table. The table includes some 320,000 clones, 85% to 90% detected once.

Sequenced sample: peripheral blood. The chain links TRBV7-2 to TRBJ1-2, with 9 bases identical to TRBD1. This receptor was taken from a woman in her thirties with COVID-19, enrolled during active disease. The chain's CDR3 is CASSFRDRDGYTF. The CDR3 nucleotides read TGTGCCAGCAGTTTCCGGGACAGGGATGGCTACACCTTC.